A selection of T cell receptor beta chains follows, all from one sample in a study of blood T cell repertoires in COVID-19. This table comes from immunoSEQ multiplex PCR, and its TCRdb copy is limited to in-frame clones, with some not included. This sample has roughly 250,000 clones, with about 90% found just once. The sequencing input was PBMCs or T cells enriched from blood (not recorded which). The receptors were gathered from a woman under 30 who had recovered from COVID-19. Each CDR3 is given with its conserved first and last residue.

J: TRBJ2-1
V: TRBV3-1/TRBV3-2
CDR3: CASSRGTSGSDEQFF

J: TRBJ2-2
V: TRBV5-1
CDR3: CASSAGLNTGELFF

J: TRBJ2-3
V: TRBV6-6
CDR3: CASSYPGGERDTQYF

J: TRBJ1-6
V: TRBV28
CDR3: CASRITGGRNSPLHF

J: TRBJ2-3
V: TRBV2
CDR3: CASSGYYLSGTDTQYF

J: TRBJ1-5
V: TRBV7-2
CDR3: CASSLTGTGLRPQHF

J: TRBJ1-4
V: TRBV28
CDR3: CASSTQYREVNEKLFF

J: TRBJ1-4
V: TRBV4-3
CDR3: CASSQGMVGRGEKLFF

J: TRBJ1-4
V: TRBV18
CDR3: CASSPQNLGGEKLFF

J: TRBJ2-4
V: TRBV5-1
CDR3: CASSLERRAGWSIQYF

J: TRBJ2-7
V: TRBV6-1
CDR3: CASSEHATDRGPYEQYF

J: TRBJ2-7
V: TRBV9
CDR3: CASSATGGSYEQYF

J: TRBJ2-7
V: TRBV28
CDR3: CASSFLEGRSNSYEQYF

J: TRBJ1-4
V: TRBV6-5
CDR3: CASSYSPGGYEKLFF

J: TRBJ1-2
V: TRBV25-1
CDR3: CASSASRVYGYTF

J: TRBJ1-5
V: TRBV28
CDR3: CASSRDKAQHF